This T cell receptor beta chain was recovered during a study of T cells after yellow fever vaccination. The table lists this clonotype with many counts. Study conclusions and caveats: Reappearing after the booster were most of the clones from primary vaccination (about 95% CD4, 85% to 90% CD8).

Germline CDR1 MDHEN, CDR2 SYDVKM. The CDR3 extends over 15 amino acids. V was shortened by 4 bases and J by 5 bases, with 17 bases between the two germline ends. TCRdb reprocessed the 5' RACE reads with MiXCR, giving one entry per CDR3 protein. The table has tens of thousands of distinct CDR3 sequences, over 9.5% seen once; the top ten hold roughly 12%. The chain links TRBV28 to TRBJ1-1, with D possibly TRBD1 on 5 matching bases. The receptor comes from a man younger than 35 who received the YFV17D yellow fever vaccine. Sequenced material: PBMCs, either bulk or a sorted T-cell subset (CD4+, CD8+, memory, or dextramer-sorted; not recorded which), taken roughly 15 days after the first yellow fever vaccination. CDR3 sequence reads: CASSYGTGTGTEAFF. The CDR3 nucleotides read TGTGCCAGCAGTTACGGGACGGGGACGGGGACTGAAGCTTTCTTT. The whole variable domain, filled in from reference TRBV28 and TRBJ1-1, reads DVKVTQSSRYLVKRTGEKVFLECVQDMDHENMFWYRQDPGLGLRLIYFSYDVKMKEKGDIPEGYSVSREKKERFSLILESASTNQTSMYLCASSYGTGTGTEAFFGQGTRLTVV.